The 14 T cell receptor beta chains in this list originate from one sample, sequenced in a study of T cell repertoires and HLA-DP antigens. Generated by immunoSEQ multiplex PCR, the TCRdb table keeps only in-frame clones and is missing some. The top ten clones hold about 1.7% of a sample with approximately 86,000 clones, approximately 86% of them seen once. For these TCRs, the target antigens are not known. Sequencing used CD4+ T cells from PBMCs. These receptors were collected from a man aged 50 to 60 in good health and CMV-seronegative.

The chain recombines TRBV15 with TRBJ2-5; D might be TRBD2 (7 bases). The V end lost 7 bases, the J end lost 2 bases, and 14 bases lay between the germline ends. The CDR3 consists of 14 residues. Germline CDR1 is LNHNV and CDR2 is YYDKDF (reference sequence). Here the CDR3 DNA reads TGTGCCACCAAGGGGGAGGGGGTACAAGAGACCCAGTACTTC. As protein: CATKGEGVQETQYF.

The V gene is TRBV30, the J gene TRBJ1-3; no definite D call. This CDR3 is 14 amino acids long. Looked up from germline, CDR1 is GTSNPN and CDR2 is SVGIG (reference sequence). V was clipped by 0 bases and J by 2 bases, with 8 bases between them. DNA of the CDR3: TGTGCCTGGAGTGTATCCCAGGCTGGAAACACCATATATTTT. Its protein is CAWSVSQAGNTIYF.

This rearrangement joins TRBV2 to TRBJ1-1; D possibly corresponds to TRBD1 (6 bases). Germline CDR1 is SNHLY and CDR2 is FYNNEI. The CDR3 sequence is 14 residues long. V was trimmed by 6 bases and J by 0 bases, leaving 11 bases between them. The CDR3 sequence is CASRDGQLNTEAFF. The DNA of the CDR3 is TGTGCCAGCAGGGACGGACAGCTGAACACTGAAGCTTTCTTT.

The J gene is TRBJ2-3, the V gene TRBV29-1, with D unresolved. The CDR3 loop spans 13 amino acids. CDR1 is SQVTM and CDR2 is ANQGSEA in the germline V gene. Trimming took 7 bases from V and 0 from J, leaving 11 bases between them. DNA for the CDR3: TGCAGCGGCCACTTACCTAGCACAGATACGCAGTATTTT. It translates to CSGHLPSTDTQYF.

This chain connects TRBV27 to TRBJ2-1; TRBD2 is a possible D gene (6 bases). The CDR3 length is 15 residues. The germline V and J ends were trimmed by 2 bases and 3 bases, with 11 bases remaining between them. Germline CDR1 and CDR2: MNHEY and SMNVEV (reference sequence). For the CDR3, the DNA is TGTGCCAGCAGTTTAGGACGGCGGGGCTACAATGAGCAGTTCTTC. It specifies CASSLGRRGYNEQFF.

The chain is built from TRBV14 and TRBJ2-4, with D unclear. With 1 base removed from V and 12 bases from J, the gap between germline ends came to 7 bases. Germline loops: CDR1 SGHDN, CDR2 FVKESK. The CDR3 has 11 amino acids. CDR3 coding DNA: TGTGCCAGCAGCCAAGGACCAGATCAGTACTTC. It specifies CASSQGPDQYF.

The chain has TRBV7-2 and TRBJ1-1; a possible D gene is TRBD1 (6 bases). In germline, CDR1 is SGHTA, CDR2 FQGNSA. The CDR3 spans 12 residues. The V and J ends lost 5 bases and 11 bases respectively, with 15 bases between them. The CDR3 coding sequence is TGTGCCAGCAGCCCATTCGGGGGCAAGGCTTTCTTT. As protein: CASSPFGGKAFF.

This chain joins TRBV28 and TRBJ1-2; D remains unclear. From germline, CDR1 is MDHEN and CDR2 SYDVKM. This CDR3 spans 13 amino acids. Between the trimmed V and J ends, which lost 6 bases and 1 base, there was a span of 9 bases. This chain's CDR3 is CASSPSFNYGYTF. The DNA of the CDR3 is TGTGCCAGCAGCCCCTCTTTTAACTATGGCTACACCTTC.

To note about this clone: One end of the junction does not line up with germline, which may come from a read error. V is TRBV7-7 and J is TRBJ2-2; TRBD2 might be the D (5 bases). The germline V gene has CDR1 SSHAT and CDR2 FNYEAQ (reference sequence). The CDR3 is 15 residues long. In nucleotides, the CDR3 is TGTGCTAGCAGCTCATCTGGACTTCACACCGGGGAGCTGTTTTTT. This gives the protein CASSSSGLHTGELFF.

V is TRBV29-1 and J is TRBJ2-3; TRBD1 or TRBD2 may be the D gene (6 bases each). Germline V gives CDR1 SQVTM, CDR2 ANQGSEA. V lost 7 bases and J 3 bases, leaving 20 bases between the germline ends. The CDR3 loop spans 15 amino acids. This CDR3 is CSAQSHGGGTDTQYF. In nucleotides, the CDR3 is TGCAGCGCCCAATCACATGGAGGGGGGACAGATACGCAGTATTTT.

J is TRBJ1-2 and V is TRBV29-1, with D perhaps matching TRBD1 (6 bases). The ends were cut back, 1 base at V and 8 bases at J, with 14 bases in the middle. The CDR3 is made up of 13 amino acids. The germline V gene has CDR1 SQVTM and CDR2 ANQGSEA. CDR3 in amino acids: CSVEVQGVGGYTF. CDR3 nucleotides: TGCAGCGTTGAAGTACAGGGTGTAGGAGGCTACACCTTC.

CDR3 amino acids: CASTQRGKGTVYEQYF. The CDR3 DNA is TGTGCCAGTACCCAGAGGGGGAAAGGGACCGTCTACGAGCAGTACTTC. The gene calls are TRBV19 and TRBJ2-7; D possibly corresponds to TRBD1 (6 bases). The CDR3 is 16 residues long. V gave up 7 bases and J gave up 3 bases, with 22 bases separating them. CDR1 and CDR2 from the germline V gene are LNHDA and SQIVND (reference sequence).

The chain joins TRBV30 to TRBJ2-5; D is uncertain. V dropped 3 bases and J dropped 4 bases, with 12 bases sitting between them. The CDR3 length is 13 residues. Germline loops: CDR1 GTSNPN, CDR2 SVGIG (reference sequence). The CDR3 loop reads CAWRRVGSETQYF. The CDR3 region has the DNA TGTGCCTGGAGAAGGGTGGGCTCAGAGACCCAGTACTTC.

The rearrangement uses TRBV7-2 and TRBJ1-2; TRBD1 aligns across 12 bases. Germline values: CDR1 SGHTA, CDR2 FQGNSA. This CDR3 is built from 15 residues. The junction had 13 bases not matched to a gene; V was cut back by 11 bases and J by 6 bases. The CDR3 DNA is TGTGCCGGCGCCGGGACAGGGGGCGTGAGGAATGGCTACACCTTC. The encoded protein is CAGAGTGGVRNGYTF.